The 25 T cell receptor beta chains reported below all come from one sample, sequenced in a study of cytomegalovirus exposure and HLA in healthy donors listed by TCRdb under 2017. Libraries were prepared through the immunoSEQ multiplex PCR assay. For the multiplex PCR, a mixture combining 60 forward primers for TCR Vbeta segments and 13 reverse primers for TCR Jbeta segments was used. TCRdb holds this immuneACCESS table with in-frame rearrangements only. Some clones are missing; in checked studies, unresolved V genes explain under half, and the rest has no known cause. The sample table gives 100,000 to 150,000 clones. The top ten clones comprise more than 0.9% of the sample. Sequencing input: PBMCs. Source of these receptors: a young man in good health and CMV-seronegative.

The genes are TRBV18 and TRBJ2-7; 7 nucleotides agree with TRBD1. V dropped 5 bases and J dropped 2; count of bases not matched to a gene: 18. The germline V gene encodes CDR1 KGHSH and CDR2 LQKENI. This CDR3 spans 18 amino acids. The CDR3 here is CASSIKTINRDSPYEQYF. In nucleotides, the CDR3 is TGTGCCAGCTCAATAAAGACTATAAACCGGGACAGCCCCTACGAGCAGTACTTC.

J is TRBJ2-1 and V is TRBV28; 11 bases agree with TRBD2. The CDR3 consists of 17 residues. The J segment lost 5 bases and the V segment lost 5 bases, leaving 11 bases of the junction unmatched. Germline CDR1 MDHEN, CDR2 SYDVKM. The CDR3 protein is CASSPVASGRIDNEQFF. The CDR3 DNA is TGTGCCAGCAGTCCCGTGGCTAGCGGGAGGATAGACAATGAGCAGTTCTTC.

The chain is built from TRBV6-6 and TRBJ1-6; unclear D gene. This CDR3 has 14 amino acids. Looked up from germline, CDR1 is MNHNY and CDR2 is SVGAGI (reference sequence). The germline V and J ends were trimmed by 0 bases and 7 bases, with 7 bases remaining between them. For the CDR3, the DNA is TGTGCCAGCAGTTACTCGAGACAAAATTCACCCCTCCACTTT. The encoded protein is CASSYSRQNSPLHF.

J is TRBJ2-7 and V is TRBV28; maybe TRBD2 (6 bases). The germline CDR1 and CDR2 sequences are MDHEN and SYDVKM. V lost 3 bases and J 7 bases, leaving 16 bases between the germline ends. CDR3 size: 14 residues. The CDR3 protein is CASSFGQGLREQYF. CDR3 DNA: TGTGCCAGCAGTTTCGGCCAGGGACTTCGGGAGCAGTACTTC.

This chain joins TRBV19 and TRBJ1-1; no definite D call. The germline gives CDR1 LNHDA, CDR2 SQIVND (reference sequence). V lost 5 bases to trimming and J lost 1 base, with 11 bases between them. This CDR3 comprises 14 residues. Written as DNA, the CDR3 is TGTGCCAGTAGTGAAACAGAGGGGAACACTGAAGCTTTCTTT. This translates into CASSETEGNTEAFF. Full variable domain (outside the CDR3, taken from reference TRBV19 and TRBJ1-1): DGGITQSPKYLFRKEGQNVTLSCEQNLNHDAMYWYRQDPGQGLRLIYYSQIVNDFQKGDIAEGYSVSREKKESFPLTVTSAQKNPTAFYLCASSETEGNTEAFFGQGTRLTVV.

This rearrangement joins TRBV9 to TRBJ2-1, with 8 bases lining up with TRBD2. This CDR3 region has 16 residues. V was pared by 3 bases and J by 7 bases, with 12 bases of the junction left unmatched. Germline lookup yields CDR1 SGDLS and CDR2 YYNGEE. CDR3 nucleotide sequence: TGTGCCAGCAGCGGCCAACTAGCGGCCCTAGGGAATGAGCAGTTCTTC. Translated: CASSGQLAALGNEQFF.

CDR3 DNA: TGTGCCAGCAGCTCGGGACATTATGAAAAACTGTTTTTT. Residues: CASSSGHYEKLFF. The genes are TRBV7-9 and TRBJ1-4, with a weak D call TRBD1 (6 bases). V was trimmed by 4 bases and J by 6 bases, leaving 9 bases between them. Germline assignment: CDR1 SEHNR and CDR2 FQNEAQ (reference sequence). The CDR3 runs 13 residues.

The gene calls are TRBV30 and TRBJ1-5, with D unclear. V was trimmed by 2 bases and J by 1 base, leaving 9 bases between them. Germline V lookup: CDR1 GTSNPN, CDR2 SVGIG (reference sequence). This CDR3 spans 14 amino acids. The CDR3 region is CAWSWFGSNQPQHF. CDR3 DNA: TGTGCCTGGAGTTGGTTCGGGAGCAATCAGCCCCAGCATTTT.

The gene calls are TRBV2 and TRBJ1-4; maybe TRBD1 (5 bases). The CDR3 loop spans 13 amino acids. The germline V gene encodes CDR1 SNHLY and CDR2 FYNNEI. Deletions cut 9 bases from V and 4 bases from J, with 12 bases between. The CDR3 protein is CASRGGDNEKLFF. The CDR3 DNA sequence: TGTGCCAGTCGGGGGGGAGATAATGAAAAACTGTTTTTT.

The rearrangement uses TRBV2 and TRBJ1-4; a possible D gene is TRBD1 (5 bases). V lost 6 bases, J lost 4 bases, and 9 bases lay in between. The CDR3 is 13 amino acids. CDR1 is SNHLY and CDR2 is FYNNEI in the germline V gene. CDR3 DNA: TGTGCCAGCAGAACGGGGGTTAATGAAAAACTGTTTTTT. As protein: CASRTGVNEKLFF.

Regarding this clone: The sample contains more than one DNA sequence encoding this CDR3. This chain links TRBV5-4 with TRBJ1-5; D uncertain. The CDR3 sequence is 13 residues long. V lost 0 bases, J lost 4 bases, and 5 bases lay in between. Germline V gene sequence: CDR1 SGHNT, CDR2 YYREEE (reference sequence). The CDR3 DNA follows: TGTGCCAGCAGCTTGGATCGGAATCAGCCCCAGCATTTT. Amino acid sequence: CASSLDRNQPQHF.

The V call is TRBV6-5, the J call TRBJ1-2; weak D call: TRBD1 (5 bases). This CDR3 contains 15 residues. V lost 2 bases, J lost 4 bases, and 14 bases lay in between. CDR1 and CDR2 (germline): MNHEY, SVGAGI. The chain's CDR3 is CASSYGQGGAYGYTF. The CDR3 nucleotides are TGTGCCAGCAGTTACGGCCAGGGCGGTGCCTATGGCTACACCTTC.

J is TRBJ1-1 and V is TRBV5-6, with D hard to call. There are 16 residues in the CDR3. Trimming pared 0 bases from V and 0 bases from J, leaving 12 bases between. Germline CDR1 is SGHDT and CDR2 is YYEEEE. CDR3 protein: CASSLGRKWMNTEAFF. CDR3 DNA: TGTGCCAGCAGCTTGGGGCGGAAGTGGATGAACACTGAAGCTTTCTTT.

The chain links TRBV5-6 to TRBJ2-1; TRBD2 agrees at 11 bases. The CDR3 consists of 15 residues. Losses at the gene ends were 6 bases for V and 4 bases for J; bases not matched to a gene: 6. CDR1 SGHDT and CDR2 YYEEEE come from the germline V gene. Written as DNA, the CDR3 is TGTGCCAGCACCTCCGGGACTAGCGGATACAATGAGCAGTTCTTC. Translation: CASTSGTSGYNEQFF.

The chain has TRBV7-3 and TRBJ1-6; D is unclear. This CDR3 region has 15 residues. Germline V gene data show CDR1 as SGHTA and CDR2 as FQGTGA. V was trimmed by 3 bases and J by 7 bases, leaving 13 bases between them. The chain's CDR3 is CASSFLGLGNSPLHF. In nucleotides, the CDR3 is TGTGCCAGCAGCTTCTTAGGACTGGGAAATTCACCCCTCCACTTT.

The chain combines TRBV5-6 with TRBJ2-7; 9 nucleotides line up with TRBD1. Trimming at V came to 0 bases and at J to 4 bases, leaving 5 bases not matched to a gene. This CDR3 has 15 residues. CDR1 and CDR2 from the germline V gene are SGHDT and YYEEEE. CDR3 residues: CASSLEGQGRYEQYF. Here the CDR3 DNA reads TGTGCCAGCAGCTTGGAGGGACAGGGTCGATACGAGCAGTACTTC.

The chain joins TRBV5-1 to TRBJ2-7; 8 bases are a match to TRBD1. The junction had 12 bases not matched to a gene; V was cut back by 4 bases and J by 6 bases. The CDR3 totals 15 residues. Per germline, CDR1 SGHRS and CDR2 YFSETQ. The CDR3 protein is CASSPRRQGAGEQYF. The CDR3 nucleotides read TGCGCCAGCAGCCCCCGGAGGCAGGGGGCGGGCGAGCAGTACTTC.

The V gene is TRBV13, the J gene TRBJ2-7, with TRBD1 matching over 7 bases. Germline CDR1 is PRHDT and CDR2 is FYEKMQ (reference sequence). The V segment lost 5 bases and the J segment 6 bases; nucleotides outside the gene matches: 4. The length of the CDR3 is 12 residues. The CDR3 bases are TGTGCCAGCAGCCTGGGACAGTTCGAGCAGTACTTC. Its protein product is CASSLGQFEQYF.

The chain couples TRBV30 to TRBJ2-7, with 9 bases lining up with TRBD1. From germline, CDR1 is GTSNPN and CDR2 SVGIG (reference sequence). This CDR3 comprises 13 residues. After removal of 2 bases from V and 3 bases from J, the junction contained 2 bases not matched to a gene. CDR3 in amino acids: CAWSRGQGYEQYF. In DNA, the CDR3 is TGTGCCTGGAGTCGGGGACAGGGCTACGAGCAGTACTTC.

The genes are TRBV15 and TRBJ1-5, with unresolved D. Germline loops: CDR1 LNHNV, CDR2 YYDKDF (reference sequence). The CDR3 totals 13 residues. Trimming removed 0 bases from V and 7 bases from J, with 7 bases in between. As DNA, the CDR3 is TGTGCCACCAGCAGAGAAGGAGGACAGCCCCAGCATTTT. Translation: CATSREGGQPQHF.

In nucleotides, the CDR3 is TGTGCCAGCAGCCTCGGAGGGGGCGGCTATGGCTACACCTTC. It codes for CASSLGGGGYGYTF. The chain uses TRBV7-8 and TRBJ1-2; 7 nucleotides align to TRBD1. The trim removed 5 bases at V and 4 bases at J, leaving 7 bases unmatched. The germline gives CDR1 SGHVS, CDR2 FQNEAQ. This CDR3 has 14 amino acids.

The chain combines TRBV5-1 with TRBJ2-3; TRBD2 might be the D (6 bases). The germline CDR1 and CDR2 sequences are SGHRS and YFSETQ. CDR3 length equals 14 residues. V lost 1 base to trimming and J lost 4 bases, with 10 bases between them. The CDR3 nucleotides are TGCGCCAGCAGCTTGCGGGAGCGGGCAGATACGCAGTATTTT. Protein sequence: CASSLRERADTQYF.

This chain uses TRBV4-2 with TRBJ2-1, with a tentative D call TRBD1 (8 bases). V was shortened by 1 base and J by 5 bases, with 15 bases between the two germline ends. Germline V lookup: CDR1 LGHNA, CDR2 YNFKEQ. The CDR3 runs to 16 residues. CDR3 coding DNA: TGTGCCAGCAGCCAAGTTCAACAGGGGGGGGACAATGAGCAGTTCTTC. Amino acid sequence: CASSQVQQGGDNEQFF.

The rearrangement joins TRBV15 to TRBJ1-1, with 9 bases lining up with TRBD1. V was pared by 5 bases and J by 6 bases, with 13 bases of the junction left unmatched. This CDR3 spans 16 amino acids. Germline loops: CDR1 LNHNV, CDR2 YYDKDF (reference sequence). The CDR3 coding sequence is TGTGCCACCAGCTCTGCGGGACAGGGTTTAAGGGCTGAAGCTTTCTTT. It specifies CATSSAGQGLRAEAFF.

V is TRBV12-5 and J is TRBJ2-5, with TRBD1 identical over 8 bases. V trimming: 3 bases; J trimming: 5 bases; junction bases outside the gene matches: 8. The CDR3 is made up of 15 amino acids. Germline CDR1 and CDR2: LGHNT and FRNRAP. CDR3 loop: CASGFLDRVGETQYF. CDR3 DNA sequence: TGTGCTAGTGGTTTTTTGGACAGGGTCGGTGAGACCCAGTACTTC.